A single sample gave rise to the 32 T cell receptor beta chains below, sequenced in a study of T cell repertoires in cytomegalovirus infection. TCRdb re-derived calls from the reads in MiXCR, one entry per CDR3 protein. The sample yields roughly 250,000 distinct CDR3 sequences, over 20% seen once. Source material: CD8+ T cells from PBMCs. The receptors derive from a human donor in good health (CMV status not recorded). Some clones in this sample may be carry-over from other donors' samples.

The chain joins TRBV28 to TRBJ2-7; 9 bases map to TRBD1. Unmatched junction bases numbered 6, after V lost 3 bases and J lost 6 bases. Germline V gene lookup returns CDR1 MDHEN and CDR2 SYDVKM. CDR3 length: 14 residues. DNA for the CDR3: TGTGCCAGCAGTTTGAGGGACAGGGACTTCGAGCAGTACTTC. Its translation is CASSLRDRDFEQYF. The entire variable domain, with the rest obtained from reference TRBV28 and TRBJ2-7, is as follows: DVKVTQSSRYLVKRTGEKVFLECVQDMDHENMFWYRQDPGLGLRLIYFSYDVKMKEKGDIPEGYSVSREKKERFSLILESASTNQTSMYLCASSLRDRDFEQYFGPGTRLTVT.

J is TRBJ2-1 and V is TRBV20-1; D not resolved. Germline CDR1 is DFQATT and CDR2 is SNEGSKA (reference sequence). The CDR3 is 14 amino acids. V was shortened by 6 bases and J by 7 bases, with 19 bases between the two germline ends. CDR3 region: CSADPATADNEQFF. In nucleotides, the CDR3 is TGCAGTGCGGACCCCGCTACGGCGGATAATGAGCAGTTCTTC.

A few counts support this clonotype. This rearrangement joins TRBV12-5 to TRBJ2-7, with TRBD1 identical over 7 bases. Germline assignment: CDR1 LGHNT and CDR2 FRNRAP. J was trimmed by 3 bases and V by 6 bases; bases with no gene match: 5. CDR3 length: 13 residues. For the CDR3, the DNA is TGTGCTAGTGGGCCGACAGGGCGCTACGAGCAGTACTTC. It codes for CASGPTGRYEQYF.

The J gene is TRBJ1-1, the V gene TRBV20-1; D ambiguous. The CDR3 sequence is 11 residues long. CDR1 and CDR2 from the germline V gene are DFQATT and SNEGSKA (reference sequence). V was clipped by 6 bases and J by 3 bases, with 8 bases between them. The CDR3 DNA sequence: TGCAGTGCCACTCTCCACACTGAAGCTTTCTTT. Protein sequence: CSATLHTEAFF.

The chain has TRBV28 and TRBJ2-2; possible D gene TRBD1, 7 bases. V lost 4 bases and J 5 bases, leaving 14 bases between the germline ends. Looked up from germline, CDR1 is MDHEN and CDR2 is SYDVKM. This CDR3 contains 15 residues. The CDR3 region has the DNA TGTGCCAGCAGTTGGAGGACAGGAGGGACCGGGGAGCTGTTTTTT. It yields the protein CASSWRTGGTGELFF. Based on the CDR3 plus reference TRBV28 and TRBJ2-2, the full variable domain is DVKVTQSSRYLVKRTGEKVFLECVQDMDHENMFWYRQDPGLGLRLIYFSYDVKMKEKGDIPEGYSVSREKKERFSLILESASTNQTSMYLCASSWRTGGTGELFFGEGSRLTVL.

This clonotype was observed a few times. CDR3 bases: TGTGCCAGCAGTTCGCGAGGGCACAGGTTGAACACTGAAGCTTTCTTT. Amino acids: CASSSRGHRLNTEAFF. The chain is built from TRBV28 and TRBJ1-1; perhaps TRBD1 as D (5 bases). V lost 4 bases, J lost 0 bases, and 15 bases lay in between. In germline, CDR1 is MDHEN, CDR2 SYDVKM. The length of the CDR3 is 16 residues.

The chain links TRBV6-5 to TRBJ1-4, with a weak D call TRBD1 (5 bases). The germline V gene encodes CDR1 MNHEY and CDR2 SVGAGI. Trimming cost V 5 bases and J 8 bases, with 18 bases left between them. CDR3 length: 15 residues. The CDR3 coding sequence is TGTGCCAGCAGTCCCAAGGGGCGGGGAGAGGAAAAACTGTTTTTT. As protein: CASSPKGRGEEKLFF.

Only a few counts were recorded for this clonotype. V and J are TRBV11-3 and TRBJ2-2; 12 nucleotides agree with TRBD2. Unmatched junction bases numbered 6, after V lost 3 bases and J lost 4 bases. CDR3 length: 17 residues. The germline V gene has CDR1 SGHNT and CDR2 YENEEA. The CDR3 loop is CASSFRTSGNPTGELFF. CDR3 bases: TGTGCCAGCAGCTTCCGGACTAGCGGGAATCCCACCGGGGAGCTGTTTTTT.

The table lists this clonotype with a few counts. The gene calls are TRBV12-3 or TRBV12-4 and TRBJ1-2; D not certain. The CDR3 runs to 14 residues. Trimming removed 1 base at V and 1 base at J, with 7 bases between. The CDR3 region has the DNA TGTGCCAGCAGTTTAGGAGGGATTAACTATGGCTACACCTTC. As protein: CASSLGGINYGYTF.

V gene TRBV29-1 combines with J gene TRBJ2-7, with D perhaps assigned TRBD1 or TRBD2 (6 bases each). Trimming took 4 bases from V and 3 from J, leaving 13 bases between them. Per germline, CDR1 SQVTM and CDR2 ANQGSEA. This CDR3 spans 13 amino acids. The CDR3 bases are TGCAGCGTTGTCCCGGGGGCCGTCTACGAGCAGTACTTC. It specifies CSVVPGAVYEQYF.

The gene calls are TRBV15 and TRBJ2-5; D not resolved. This CDR3 is built from 13 residues. The V end lost 6 bases, the J end lost 0 bases, and 8 bases lay between the germline ends. The V gene's germline CDR1 is LNHNV and CDR2 YYDKDF (reference sequence). This CDR3 reads CATRGVDQETQYF. In DNA, the CDR3 is TGTGCCACCAGGGGCGTAGACCAAGAGACCCAGTACTTC. The whole variable domain, remainder taken from reference TRBV15 and TRBJ2-5, is DAMVIQNPRYQVTQFGKPVTLSCSQTLNHNVMYWYQQKSSQAPKLLFHYYDKDFNNEADTPDNFQSRRPNTSFCFLDIRSPGLGDTAMYLCATRGVDQETQYFGPGTRLLVL.

V is TRBV13 and J is TRBJ2-7, with 8 bases fitting TRBD2. The CDR3 is 14 amino acids. The V and J ends lost 5 bases and 5 bases, in that order; junction bases with no gene match: 8. CDR1 PRHDT and CDR2 FYEKMQ come from the germline V gene (reference sequence). CDR3 in DNA: TGTGCCAGCAGCCCCAGCGGGGGAGTCAACGAGCAGTACTTC. Protein product: CASSPSGGVNEQYF. Together with reference TRBV13 and TRBJ2-7, the CDR3 gives the full variable domain: AAGVIQSPRHLIKEKRETATLKCYPIPRHDTVYWYQQGPGQDPQFLISFYEKMQSDKGSIPDRFSAQQFSDYHSELNMSSLELGDSALYFCASSPSGGVNEQYFGPGTRLTVT.

This chain connects TRBV20-1 to TRBJ2-1; the D gene is possibly TRBD2 (7 bases). Germline CDR1 is DFQATT and CDR2 is SNEGSKA (reference sequence). The CDR3 has 15 amino acids. Trimming stripped 3 bases from V and 8 bases from J, with 20 bases between. The CDR3 protein is CSARRGGGLVDEQFF. The DNA of the CDR3 is TGCAGTGCTAGGAGGGGGGGGGGACTCGTCGATGAGCAGTTCTTC.

CDR3 nucleotide sequence: TGTGCCAGCAGCTCGGTGATCAGGGGGCTCTACGAGCAGTACTTC. It yields the protein CASSSVIRGLYEQYF. The chain links TRBV7-6 to TRBJ2-7; 8 positions match TRBD1. Germline CDR1 SGHVS, CDR2 FNYEAQ. J was trimmed by 3 bases and V by 4 bases; bases with no gene match: 8. This CDR3 contains 15 residues.

The chain uses TRBV2 and TRBJ2-7, with D hard to call. Germline V gene lookup returns CDR1 SNHLY and CDR2 FYNNEI. Trimming removed 6 bases at V and 4 bases at J, with 13 bases between. This CDR3 comprises 13 residues. The CDR3 DNA follows: TGTGCCAGCAGCGCGTCGGCCAGATACGAGCAGTACTTC. Protein sequence: CASSASARYEQYF.

For the CDR3, the DNA is TGCAGTGCTAGAATCCCGGACAGGGAGTACGAGCAGTACTTC. It yields the protein CSARIPDREYEQYF. This chain connects TRBV20-1 to TRBJ2-7; 8 bases fit TRBD1. The V segment lost 2 bases and the J segment 4 bases; nucleotides outside the gene matches: 7. CDR1 and CDR2 (germline): DFQATT, SNEGSKA (reference sequence). This CDR3 has 14 residues.

In this sample, this clonotype turned up many times. The chain has TRBV2 and TRBJ2-1; D remains unclear. Germline V gene data show CDR1 as SNHLY and CDR2 as FYNNEI. CDR3 size: 15 residues. The germline V and J ends were trimmed by 4 bases and 0 bases, with 10 bases remaining between them. In DNA form, the CDR3 reads TGTGCCAGCAGTGGGGGTCAAACCTCCTACAATGAGCAGTTCTTC. Its protein product is CASSGGQTSYNEQFF.

This clonotype was detected only a few times. The J gene is TRBJ2-7, the V gene TRBV12-3 or TRBV12-4; the match to TRBD2 covers 8 bases. The V segment lost 3 bases and the J segment 5 bases; nucleotides outside the gene matches: 6. This CDR3 comprises 14 residues. CDR3 bases: TGTGCCAGCAGTTTTCTTAATAGCGGGGACGAGCAGTACTTC. This encodes CASSFLNSGDEQYF.

V gene TRBV5-6 combines with J gene TRBJ2-1; D call uncertain. V lost 4 bases and J lost 0, with 11 bases in between. The CDR3 sequence is 15 residues long. The V gene's germline CDR1 is SGHDT and CDR2 YYEEEE. DNA of the CDR3: TGTGCCAGCAGCCTCAAGGTGCTCTCCTACAATGAGCAGTTCTTC. Its translation: CASSLKVLSYNEQFF.

The V gene is TRBV7-9, the J gene TRBJ1-5, with D possibly TRBD1 on 5 matching bases. The V end lost 5 bases, the J end lost 0 bases, and 8 bases lay between the germline ends. Germline V gene lookup returns CDR1 SEHNR and CDR2 FQNEAQ (reference sequence). CDR3 size: 14 residues. CDR3 sequence: CASSPDSSNQPQHF. The DNA of the CDR3 is TGTGCCAGCAGCCCTGACAGTAGCAATCAGCCCCAGCATTTT.

This chain uses TRBV9 with TRBJ2-3; 9 nucleotides line up with TRBD2. J lost 6 bases, V lost 3 bases, and 5 bases had no gene match. CDR1 and CDR2 (germline): SGDLS, YYNGEE. CDR3 length equals 14 residues. CDR3 residues: CASSGGGAADTQYF. CDR3 nucleotide sequence: TGTGCCAGCAGCGGCGGGGGGGCCGCGGATACGCAGTATTTT.

This clonotype was counted only a few times. The rearrangement links TRBV27 to TRBJ2-2; 8 bases map to TRBD1. CDR3 length: 15 amino acids. The germline V gene encodes CDR1 MNHEY and CDR2 SMNVEV (reference sequence). With 5 bases clipped from V and 5 bases from J, the junction kept 7 bases outside the gene matches. CDR3 protein: CASSPYRQGTGELFF. CDR3 nucleotide sequence: TGTGCCAGCAGTCCCTACCGACAGGGGACCGGGGAGCTGTTTTTT.

This clonotype has only a few counts. The chain links TRBV7-6 to TRBJ1-3, with D hard to call. The CDR3 loop spans 16 amino acids. Trimming took 1 base from V and 0 from J, leaving 10 bases between them. Germline-derived CDR1 and CDR2 are SGHVS and FNYEAQ. The CDR3 nucleotides are TGTGCCAGCAGCTTAGGAGTTCCAAGCTCTGGAAACACCATATATTTT. It specifies CASSLGVPSSGNTIYF. Looking up the rest from reference TRBV7-6 and TRBJ1-3 gives the full variable domain: GAGVSQSPRYKVTKRGQDVALRCDPISGHVSLYWYRQALGQGPEFLTYFNYEAQQDKSGLPNDRFSAERPEGSISTLTIQRTEQRDSAMYRCASSLGVPSSGNTIYFGEGSWLTVV.

This clonotype was counted at least ten times. This rearrangement joins TRBV19 to TRBJ1-1; TRBD1 matches at 8 bases. Germline loops: CDR1 LNHDA, CDR2 SQIVND (reference sequence). The CDR3 spans 15 residues. V gave up 1 base and J gave up 0 bases; unmatched junction bases: 1. Written as DNA, the CDR3 is TGTGCCAGTAGTATAGGGACAGGGATGAACACTGAAGCTTTCTTT. Translated, it gives CASSIGTGMNTEAFF.

V is TRBV28 and J is TRBJ2-7; D tentatively reads TRBD1 or TRBD2 (6 bases each). V was cut by 6 bases and J by 3 bases, with 18 bases left in between. Per the germline V gene, CDR1 is MDHEN and CDR2 is SYDVKM. The CDR3 is 15 residues long. This CDR3 reads CASSFRGTRFYEQYF. The CDR3 DNA follows: TGTGCCAGCAGCTTCCGGGGGACAAGGTTCTACGAGCAGTACTTC.

This clonotype was picked up many times. This chain joins TRBV7-8 and TRBJ2-3; D tentatively fits TRBD1 or TRBD2 (6 bases each). Germline CDR1 is SGHVS and CDR2 is FQNEAQ. V was cut by 2 bases and J by 4 bases, with 10 bases left in between. The CDR3 spans 14 residues. The CDR3 nucleotides read TGTGCCAGCAGCTTAACACGGGGGCCAGATACGCAGTATTTT. Encoded protein: CASSLTRGPDTQYF.

V usage is TRBV7-8 and J usage is TRBJ2-3; either TRBD1 or TRBD2 may supply D (7 bases each). The CDR3 runs to 15 residues. V shed 2 bases and J shed 5 bases, with 14 bases lying between them. Germline-derived CDR1 and CDR2 are SGHVS and FQNEAQ. The CDR3 nucleotides read TGTGCCAGCAGCTTATGGGAGGGGGCAAAAGATACGCAGTATTTT. Translation: CASSLWEGAKDTQYF.

This clonotype has just a few counts. The chain employs TRBV7-9 and TRBJ1-2; 8 bases agree with TRBD1. Trimming at V came to 8 bases and at J to 2 bases, leaving 7 bases not matched to a gene. Germline V CDR1 and CDR2: SEHNR, FQNEAQ (reference sequence). The CDR3 sequence is 14 residues long. As DNA, the CDR3 is TGTGCCAGCGGCGCCGGGACAGGAAACTATGGCTACACCTTC. Translating it yields CASGAGTGNYGYTF.

The chain uses TRBV28 and TRBJ2-7, with 12 bases lining up with TRBD1. The junction had 9 bases not matched to a gene; V was cut back by 4 bases and J by 5 bases. This CDR3 region has 16 residues. CDR1 is MDHEN and CDR2 is SYDVKM in the germline V gene. The CDR3 region is CASSSPRDRGQDEQYF. The CDR3 DNA follows: TGTGCCAGCAGTTCACCCCGGGACAGGGGGCAGGACGAGCAGTACTTC.

This clonotype came up a few times. This chain uses TRBV6-2 or TRBV6-3 with TRBJ1-5; D uncertain. Trimming stripped 6 bases from V and 0 bases from J, with 9 bases between. Germline V CDR1 and CDR2: MNHEY, SVGEGT. This CDR3 is 14 amino acids long. The CDR3 nucleotides read TGTGCCAGCAGCGAACTGTATAGCAATCAGCCCCAGCATTTT. As protein: CASSELYSNQPQHF.

This chain joins TRBV7-7 and TRBJ2-5; D is uncertain. Germline loops: CDR1 SSHAT, CDR2 FNYEAQ (reference sequence). Trimming shortened V by 5 bases and J by 5 bases, and 15 bases separated the two germline ends. There are 14 residues in the CDR3. CDR3 in amino acids: CASSPPLGRETQYF. CDR3 DNA: TGTGCCAGCAGCCCCCCCCTGGGAAGGGAGACCCAGTACTTC.

This clonotype was counted between two and nine times. This chain joins TRBV4-1 and TRBJ1-1; D not resolved. Trimming took 0 bases from V and 7 from J, leaving 9 bases between them. Germline CDR1 is MGHRA and CDR2 is YSYEKL. The CDR3 has 13 residues. The CDR3 bases are TGCGCCAGCAGCCAAGAAAGAAAGGGTGAAGCTTTCTTT. Translated, it gives CASSQERKGEAFF.